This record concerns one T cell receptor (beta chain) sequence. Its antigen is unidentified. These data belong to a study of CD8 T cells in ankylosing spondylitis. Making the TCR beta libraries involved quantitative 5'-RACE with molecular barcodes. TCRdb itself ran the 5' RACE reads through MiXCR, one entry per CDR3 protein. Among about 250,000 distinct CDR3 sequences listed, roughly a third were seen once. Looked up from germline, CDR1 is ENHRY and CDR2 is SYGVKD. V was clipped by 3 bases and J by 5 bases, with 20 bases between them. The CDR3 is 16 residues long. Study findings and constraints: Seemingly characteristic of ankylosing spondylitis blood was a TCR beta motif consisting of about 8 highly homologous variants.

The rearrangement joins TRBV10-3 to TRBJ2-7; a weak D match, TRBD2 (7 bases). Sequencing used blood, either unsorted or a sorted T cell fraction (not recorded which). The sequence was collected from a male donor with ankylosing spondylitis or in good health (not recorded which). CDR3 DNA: TGTGCCATCAGTGATTCGAGGGAGGGGGAATCGCACGAGCAGTACTTC. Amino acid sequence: CAISDSREGESHEQYF.